The 18 T cell receptor beta chains listed next were all sequenced from one sample in a study of blood T cell repertoires in COVID-19. Data came from immunoSEQ multiplex PCR; TCRdb stores just in-frame clones and leaves some out. The sample holds a few hundred thousand clones; around 90% are singletons and the top ten take around 2.9%. Source material: PBMCs or T cells enriched from blood (not recorded which). The receptors here all came from a woman between 50 and 59 years old who had recovered from COVID-19.

This sequence joins TRBV28 and TRBJ1-4; no definite D call. The CDR3 contains 11 residues. Between the trimmed V and J ends, which lost 4 bases and 13 bases, there was a span of 10 bases. The germline V gene has CDR1 MDHEN and CDR2 SYDVKM. DNA for the CDR3: TGTGCCAGCAGTTGGGAGGGTAGACTGTTTTTT. Its translation is CASSWEGRLFF.

The chain joins TRBV20-1 to TRBJ2-7, with D perhaps matching TRBD1 (7 bases). V dropped 3 bases and J dropped 2 bases, with 11 bases sitting between them. The CDR3 sequence is 13 residues long. CDR1 is DFQATT, CDR2 SNEGSKA, per germline (reference sequence). CDR3 amino acids: CSASPGGTYEQYF. DNA for the CDR3: TGCAGTGCTAGTCCAGGGGGGACCTACGAGCAGTACTTC.

The J gene is TRBJ1-3, the V gene TRBV3-1 (or the pseudogene TRBV3-2); D is ambiguous. The CDR3 is made up of 14 amino acids. CDR1 is LGHDT and CDR2 is YNNKEL in the germline V gene (reference sequence). Trimming stripped 4 bases from V and 1 base from J, with 8 bases between. CDR3 sequence reads: CASSPTGSGNTIYF. CDR3 bases: TGTGCCAGCAGCCCCACGGGGTCTGGAAACACCATATATTTT.

The rearrangement uses TRBV7-2 and TRBJ2-3; D is perhaps TRBD2 (7 bases). Trimming cost V 0 bases and J 6 bases, with 10 bases left between them. Germline loops: CDR1 SGHTA, CDR2 FQGNSA. The CDR3 is 14 amino acids. The CDR3 protein is CASSLARGRDTQYF. CDR3 nucleotides: TGTGCCAGCAGCTTAGCGCGGGGGCGTGATACGCAGTATTTT.

The chain employs TRBV29-1 and TRBJ2-7; the match to TRBD1 covers 8 bases. The CDR3 length is 13 residues. Germline assignment: CDR1 SQVTM and CDR2 ANQGSEA. Losses at the gene ends were 3 bases for V and 3 bases for J; bases not matched to a gene: 4. Written as DNA, the CDR3 is TGCAGCGTTGAGGTGGGGACAGGCTACGAGCAGTACTTC. Translating gives CSVEVGTGYEQYF.

J is TRBJ2-7 and V is TRBV18; weak D call: TRBD1 (5 bases). This CDR3 has 13 amino acids. Trimming pared 4 bases from V and 1 base from J, leaving 8 bases between. Germline values: CDR1 KGHSH, CDR2 LQKENI. This chain's CDR3 is CASSLSGSYEQYF. The CDR3 bases are TGTGCCAGCTCACTATCAGGGTCCTACGAGCAGTACTTC.

V and J are TRBV27 and TRBJ2-7; 14 bases align to TRBD2. The CDR3 runs to 19 residues. The germline CDR1 and CDR2 sequences are MNHEY and SMNVEV (reference sequence). Unmatched junction bases numbered 15, after V lost 5 bases and J lost 3 bases. The CDR3 reads CASSHQTSGRVRSVYEQYF. In DNA form, the CDR3 reads TGTGCCAGCAGTCACCAGACTAGCGGGAGGGTCCGTTCGGTCTACGAGCAGTACTTC.

The V call is TRBV10-3, the J call TRBJ2-5; D is ambiguous. CDR1 is ENHRY and CDR2 is SYGVKD in the germline V gene. The CDR3 extends over 14 amino acids. V lost 0 bases and J 1 base, leaving 6 bases between the germline ends. The chain's CDR3 is CAISESTAQETQYF. CDR3 in DNA: TGTGCCATCAGTGAGTCTACAGCCCAAGAGACCCAGTACTTC.

This chain connects TRBV11-3 to TRBJ1-1, with 12 positions matching TRBD1. The CDR3 totals 17 residues. V lost 1 base to trimming and J lost 1 base; unmatched junction nucleotides: 4. Germline V CDR1 and CDR2: SGHNT, YENEEA. This CDR3 reads CASSLGGQGATNTEAFF. As DNA, the CDR3 is TGTGCCAGCAGCTTAGGGGGACAGGGGGCGACGAACACTGAAGCTTTCTTT.

The rearrangement joins TRBV5-8 to TRBJ1-2, with D perhaps matching TRBD1 (5 bases). Trimming took off 4 bases at V and 0 bases at J, with 13 bases between the two ends. CDR1 and CDR2 (germline): SGHTS, YDEGEE. The CDR3 length is 15 residues. DNA of the CDR3: TGTGCCAGCAGCACACACCCAGGGTCTAACTATGGCTACACCTTC. It specifies CASSTHPGSNYGYTF. The variable domain in full, with the rest retrieved from reference TRBV5-8 and TRBJ1-2, is EAGVTQSPTHLIKTRGQQATLRCSPISGHTSVYWYQQALGLGLQFLLWYDEGEERNRGNFPPRFSGRQFPNYSSELNVNALELEDSALYLCASSTHPGSNYGYTFGSGTRLTVV.

The CDR3 DNA reads TGTGCCAGCAGGGAGAGCTCTGGAAACACCATATATTTT. Translated, it gives CASRESSGNTIYF. The chain combines TRBV11-2 with TRBJ1-3; D is ambiguous. The CDR3 spans 13 residues. The V gene lost 6 bases and the J gene lost 0 bases, with 6 bases spanning the gap. The V gene's germline CDR1 is SGHAT and CDR2 FQNNGV. The variable domain in full, with the rest retrieved from reference TRBV11-2 and TRBJ1-3, is EAGVAQSPRYKIIEKRQSVAFWCNPISGHATLYWYQQILGQGPKLLIQFQNNGVVDDSQLPKDRFSAERLKGVDSTLKIQPAKLEDSAVYLCASRESSGNTIYFGEGSWLTVV.

This clone has only one observation. Here the CDR3 reads CASSGDSYGNTIYF. The CDR3 DNA reads TGTGCCAGCAGTGGGGACAGCTACGGAAACACCATATATTTT. The V and J genes are TRBV2 and TRBJ1-3; 7 positions match TRBD1. In germline, CDR1 is SNHLY, CDR2 FYNNEI. Trimming cost V 4 bases and J 4 bases; bases outside gene matches: 4. This CDR3 has 14 amino acids.

This chain connects TRBV10-3 to TRBJ1-2, with D tentatively TRBD1 (6 bases). CDR3 length: 14 residues. V was shortened by 4 bases and J by 4 bases, with 13 bases between the two germline ends. Germline V CDR1 and CDR2: ENHRY, SYGVKD. This CDR3 reads CAISGDRRSYGYTF. The CDR3 nucleotides read TGTGCCATCAGTGGCGACAGGCGGTCCTATGGCTACACCTTC.

The rearrangement uses TRBV7-8 and TRBJ2-1, with 8 bases aligning to TRBD2. The CDR3 runs to 16 residues. Unmatched junction bases numbered 6, after V lost 2 bases and J lost 3 bases. Germline V gene data show CDR1 as SGHVS and CDR2 as FQNEAQ. The CDR3: CASSLLAGGLYNEQFF. The CDR3 nucleotides are TGTGCCAGCAGCTTACTGGCGGGAGGTCTCTACAATGAGCAGTTCTTC.

The chain joins TRBV7-2 to TRBJ2-2, with no clear D. Trimming stripped 2 bases from V and 4 bases from J, with 5 bases between. The CDR3 loop spans 13 amino acids. The germline V gene has CDR1 SGHTA and CDR2 FQGNSA. The CDR3 DNA reads as TGTGCCAGCAGCTTATACGGCACCGGGGAGCTGTTTTTT. Encoded protein: CASSLYGTGELFF.

This clone has just one count. This chain uses TRBV28 with TRBJ1-6, with D maybe TRBD1 (5 bases). The germline gives CDR1 MDHEN, CDR2 SYDVKM. This CDR3 spans 14 amino acids. Trimming removed 8 bases at V and 10 bases at J, with 18 bases between. The CDR3 DNA follows: TGTGCCAGCGGGCCCGGCGGACATCGGTCACCCCTCCACTTT. Residues: CASGPGGHRSPLHF.

This chain joins TRBV6-5 and TRBJ2-1, with 13 bases that match TRBD2. Trimming cost V 0 bases and J 6 bases; bases outside gene matches: 2. The CDR3 contains 16 residues. Germline V gives CDR1 MNHEY, CDR2 SVGAGI. The CDR3 nucleotides are TGTGCCAGCAGTTACTCCGGGACTAGCGGGATCAATGAGCAGTTCTTC. This encodes CASSYSGTSGINEQFF.

The J gene is TRBJ2-1, the V gene TRBV20-1; 7 positions agree with TRBD2. The length of the CDR3 is 14 residues. Germline trimming cut 3 bases from V and 6 bases from J; bases unmatched to any gene: 8. Germline V gene lookup returns CDR1 DFQATT and CDR2 SNEGSKA (reference sequence). CDR3 nucleotides: TGCAGTGCTAGTTGGGGGAGGGTTATCAATGAGCAGTTCTTC. Protein product: CSASWGRVINEQFF.